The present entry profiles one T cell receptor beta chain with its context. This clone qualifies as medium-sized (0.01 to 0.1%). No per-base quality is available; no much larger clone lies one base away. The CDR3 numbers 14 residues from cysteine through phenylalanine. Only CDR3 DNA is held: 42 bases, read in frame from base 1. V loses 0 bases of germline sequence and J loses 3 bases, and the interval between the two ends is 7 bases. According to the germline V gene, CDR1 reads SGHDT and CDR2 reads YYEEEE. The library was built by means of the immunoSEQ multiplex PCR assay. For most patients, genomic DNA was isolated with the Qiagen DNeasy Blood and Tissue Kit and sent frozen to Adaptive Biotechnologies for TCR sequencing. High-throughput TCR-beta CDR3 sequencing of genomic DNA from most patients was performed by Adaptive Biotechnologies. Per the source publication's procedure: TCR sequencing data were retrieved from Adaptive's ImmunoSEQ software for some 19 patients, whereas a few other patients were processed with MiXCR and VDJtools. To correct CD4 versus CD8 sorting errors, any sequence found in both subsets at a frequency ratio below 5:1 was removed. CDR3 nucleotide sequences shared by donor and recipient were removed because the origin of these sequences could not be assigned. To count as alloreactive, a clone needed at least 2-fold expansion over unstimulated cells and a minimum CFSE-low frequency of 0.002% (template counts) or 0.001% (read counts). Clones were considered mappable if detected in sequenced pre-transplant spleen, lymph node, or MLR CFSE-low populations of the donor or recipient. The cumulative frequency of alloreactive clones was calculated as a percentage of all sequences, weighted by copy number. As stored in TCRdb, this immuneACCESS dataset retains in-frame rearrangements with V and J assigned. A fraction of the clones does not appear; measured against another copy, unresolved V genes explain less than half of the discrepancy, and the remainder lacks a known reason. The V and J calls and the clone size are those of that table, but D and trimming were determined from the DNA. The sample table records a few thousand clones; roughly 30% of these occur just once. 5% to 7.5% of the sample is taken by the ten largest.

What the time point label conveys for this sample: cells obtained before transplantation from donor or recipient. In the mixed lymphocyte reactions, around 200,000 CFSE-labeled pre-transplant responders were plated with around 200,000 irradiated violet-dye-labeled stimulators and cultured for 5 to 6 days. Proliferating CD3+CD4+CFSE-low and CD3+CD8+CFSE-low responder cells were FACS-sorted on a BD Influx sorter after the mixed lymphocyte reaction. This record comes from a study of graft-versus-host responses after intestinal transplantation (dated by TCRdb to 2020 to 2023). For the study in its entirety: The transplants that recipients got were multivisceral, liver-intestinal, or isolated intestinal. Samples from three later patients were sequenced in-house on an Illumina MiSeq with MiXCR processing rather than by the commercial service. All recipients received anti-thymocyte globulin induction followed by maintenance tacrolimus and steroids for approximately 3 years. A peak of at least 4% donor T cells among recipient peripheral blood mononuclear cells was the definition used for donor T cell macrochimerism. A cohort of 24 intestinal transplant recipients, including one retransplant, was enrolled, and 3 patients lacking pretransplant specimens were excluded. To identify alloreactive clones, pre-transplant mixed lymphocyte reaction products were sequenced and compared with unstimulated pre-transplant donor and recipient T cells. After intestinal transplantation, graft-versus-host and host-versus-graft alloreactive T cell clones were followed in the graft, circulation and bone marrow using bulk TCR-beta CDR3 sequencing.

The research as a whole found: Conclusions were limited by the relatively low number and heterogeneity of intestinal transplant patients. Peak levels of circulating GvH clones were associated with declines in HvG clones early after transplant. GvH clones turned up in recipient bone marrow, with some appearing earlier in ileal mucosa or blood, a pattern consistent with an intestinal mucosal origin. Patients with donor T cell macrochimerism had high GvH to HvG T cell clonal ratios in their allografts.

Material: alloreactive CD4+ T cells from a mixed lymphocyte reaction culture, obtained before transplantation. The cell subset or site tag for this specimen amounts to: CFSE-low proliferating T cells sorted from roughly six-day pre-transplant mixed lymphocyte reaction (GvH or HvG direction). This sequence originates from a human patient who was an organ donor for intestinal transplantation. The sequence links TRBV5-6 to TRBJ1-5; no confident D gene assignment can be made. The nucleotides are TGTGCCAGCAGCTTGGCCGGGATCAATCAGCCCCAGCATTTT. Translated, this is CASSLAGINQPQHF.